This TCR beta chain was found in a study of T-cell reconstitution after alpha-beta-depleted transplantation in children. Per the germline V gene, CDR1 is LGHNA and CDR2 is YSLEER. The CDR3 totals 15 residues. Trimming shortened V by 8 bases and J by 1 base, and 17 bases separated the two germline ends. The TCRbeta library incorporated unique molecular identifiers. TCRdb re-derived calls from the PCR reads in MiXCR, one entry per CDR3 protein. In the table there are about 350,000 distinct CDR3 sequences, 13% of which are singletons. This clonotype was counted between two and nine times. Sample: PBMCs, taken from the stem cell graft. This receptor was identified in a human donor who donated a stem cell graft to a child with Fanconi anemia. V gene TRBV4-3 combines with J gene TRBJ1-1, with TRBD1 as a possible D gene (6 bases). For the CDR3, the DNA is TGCGCCAGCCGCGGTGGGGGGGCCAGGAACACTGAAGCTTTCTTT. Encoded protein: CASRGGGARNTEAFF.